The rows below give T cell receptor beta chains drawn from one sample of a study of shared clonotypes between healthy human individuals. TCRdb's copy holds only in-frame clones and misses some; the assay was immunoSEQ multiplex PCR. This repertoire shows about 2.4 million clones, 80% to 95% found once; its top ten account for around 0.37%. The sequenced sample consisted of naive CD4+ T cells from PBMCs. The source of these receptors is a man younger than 30 in good health. Some clones in this sample may be carry-over from other donors' samples. Both conserved end residues are part of each CDR3. A D gene is named only where the DNA matches it firmly. Clone size is not always given. Where it is, it says once, few, many or a class for expanded clones.

NA | TRBJ1-5 | NA | TRBV19 | TGTGCCAGTAGTCGGGGTGCTAGCAATCAGCCCCAGCATTTT | CASSRGASNQPQHF
TRBD2 | TRBJ2-1 | NA | TRBV6-1 | TGTGCCAGCTTACTAGCGGGGCGGGGGGATGAGCAGTTCTTC | CASLLAGRGDEQFF
TRBD1 | TRBJ2-3 | NA | TRBV27 | TGTGCCAGCAGACTCTTTGGACAGGGGGCAGCCACGCAGTATTTT | CASRLFGQGAATQYF
TRBD1 | TRBJ2-5 | NA | TRBV29-1 | TGCAGCGTTGTTCCAGGGGGTGTGGAGACCCAGTACTTC | CSVVPGGVETQYF
TRBD1 | TRBJ1-2 | NA | TRBV4-1 | TGCGCCAGCAGCCAAGATGGGGGACAGAGATCGTCTAACTATGGCTACACCTTC | CASSQDGGQRSSNYGYTF
TRBD1 | TRBJ1-2 | NA | TRBV28 | TGTGCCAGCCGCGCGAGACAGGGCTCGTATGGCTACACCTTC | CASRARQGSYGYTF
NA | TRBJ2-7 | NA | TRBV6-1 | TGTGCCAGCAGTGAAGCGCTTTCGACAGTCTCGGCATTCGAGCAGTACTTC | CASSEALSTVSAFEQYF
NA | TRBJ1-3 | NA | TRBV2 | TGTGCCAGCAGCATTGGAAACACCATATATTTT | CASSIGNTIYF
NA | TRBJ1-4 | NA | TRBV28 | TGTGCCAGCAGTTTTTTCAACAGGGCATGGGAATGTTTT | CASSFFNRAWECF
NA | TRBJ2-1 | NA | TRBV28 | TGTGCCAGCAGCTGGAACAATGAGCAGTTCTTC | CASSWNNEQFF
TRBD2 | TRBJ2-4 | NA | TRBV10-2 | TGCGCCAGCAGTGATACTAGCGGTTCAGCCAAAAACATTCAGTACTTC | CASSDTSGSAKNIQYF
NA | TRBJ2-7 | NA | TRBV11-2 | TGTGCCAGCAGCGACCAGGTTAAGGGCGAGCAGTACTTC | CASSDQVKGEQYF
TRBD2 | TRBJ2-3 | NA | TRBV7-2 | TGTGCCAGCACCTTGAGGTTAGCGGGATCGACAGATACGCAGTATTTT | CASTLRLAGSTDTQYF
TRBD1 | TRBJ2-3 | NA | TRBV4-1 | TGCGCCAGCAGCCATCAAGACAGGGCGGCCACAGATACGCAGTATTTT | CASSHQDRAATDTQYF
NA | TRBJ2-1 | NA | TRBV5-1 | TGCGCCAGCAGCGCTCCGAGCCCCTTAGAGAATGAGCAGTTCTTC | CASSAPSPLENEQFF
NA | TRBJ2-1 | once | TRBV4-2 | TGTGCCAGCAGCCGAGACAGGATCCTATACAATGAGCAGTTCTTC | CASSRDRILYNEQFF
NA | TRBJ2-3 | once | TRBV18 | TGTGCCAGCTCTGGGGGCGGTGGCGGCACAGATACGCAGTATTTT | CASSGGGGGTDTQYF
TRBD1 | TRBJ2-7 | NA | TRBV19 | TGTGCCAGTAGTACCTGGACAGGGGGGGGAGAGCAGTACTTC | CASSTWTGGGEQYF
NA | TRBJ2-7 | once | TRBV5-1 | TGCGCCAGCAGCCGAGGGGACTCGTTCTACGAGCAGTACTTC | CASSRGDSFYEQYF
TRBD1 | TRBJ1-2 | NA | TRBV5-1 | TGCGCCAGCAGCTTGGTTGGACAGGGGGCTGACTATGGCTACACCTTC | CASSLVGQGADYGYTF
NA | TRBJ2-7 | NA | TRBV6-5 | TGTGCCAGCAGAGCCGGGACCAGGCCCTACGAGCAGTACTTC | CASRAGTRPYEQYF
NA | TRBJ2-3 | NA | TRBV7-6 | TGTGCCAGCAGCTTATTCGCAGCCGATACGCAGTATTTT | CASSLFAADTQYF
NA | TRBJ2-7 | NA | TRBV5-1 | TGCGCCAGCAGCTTGGCGACCACAGCCTACGAGCAGTACTTC | CASSLATTAYEQYF
NA | TRBJ2-5 | NA | TRBV7-4 | TGTGCCAGCAACCGGAGGTGCGGACGGTACCAAGAGACCCAGTACTTC | CASNRRCGRYQETQYF
NA | TRBJ2-2 | NA | TRBV27 | TGTGCCAGCAGTTTAAAGCGGGCCACCGGGGAGCTGTTTTTT | CASSLKRATGELFF
NA | TRBJ2-7 | NA | TRBV11-2 | TGTGCCAGCAGCTTAGGCCCAGGTAATTACTACGAGCAGTACTTC | CASSLGPGNYYEQYF
NA | TRBJ1-6 | once | TRBV2 | TGTGCCAGCAGTGAAGTTCCGGCGCTTTCACCCCTCCACTTT | CASSEVPALSPLHF
NA | TRBJ2-3 | NA | TRBV5-1 | TGCGCCAGCAGCGCAGCAGGAGGGGATGGCACAGATACGCAGTATTTT | CASSAAGGDGTDTQYF
TRBD2 | TRBJ2-6 | NA | TRBV19 | TGTGCCAGTAATGCGGGGTTGAGCGGGAGTGGGGCCAACGTCCTGACTTTC | CASNAGLSGSGANVLTF
NA | TRBJ2-1 | once | TRBV9 | TGTGCCAGCAGCGTAGCTGTGCGGGACAATGAGCAGTTCTTC | CASSVAVRDNEQFF
NA | TRBJ1-4 | NA | TRBV4-2 | TGTGCCAGCAGCCAAGGTCCAGCGCTAGAGGGTGAAAAACTGTTTTTT | CASSQGPALEGEKLFF
NA | TRBJ2-7 | NA | TRBV9 | TGTGCCAGCAGCGTAAGGGGGAGATCCGAGCAGTACTTC | CASSVRGRSEQYF
NA | TRBJ1-5 | NA | TRBV6-1 | TGTGCCAGCGATCGGCAGGGAAGCAATCAGCCCCAGCATTTT | CASDRQGSNQPQHF
NA | TRBJ2-2 | NA | TRBV29-1 | TGCAGCGTTGCTTTGACGGTCGGGAACACCGGGGAGCTGTTTTTT | CSVALTVGNTGELFF
NA | TRBJ2-5 | once | TRBV7-7 | TGTGCCAGCAGCTTAGAGGGGGGTGCGACCCAGTACTTC | CASSLEGGATQYF
NA | TRBJ2-3 | NA | TRBV9 | TGTGCCAGCAGCGTCATGAGCACAGATACGCAGTATTTT | CASSVMSTDTQYF
NA | TRBJ1-1 | few | TRBV28 | TGTGCCAGCAGTTCCACAGGGTCGAACACTGAAGCTTTCTTT | CASSSTGSNTEAFF
TRBD2 | TRBJ2-1 | NA | TRBV9 | TGTGCCAGCAGTATTATCAGCGGGAGCTATGAGCAGTTCTTC | CASSIISGSYEQFF
TRBD1 | TRBJ2-7 | few | TRBV5-1 | TGCGCCAGCAGCTTGGGTGGGACAGGGGGCGAGCAGTACTTC | CASSLGGTGGEQYF